This passage covers 23 T cell receptor beta chains from one sample sequenced in a study of T-cell memory formation after mild COVID-19. Each CDR3 protein is one row after TCRdb ran MiXCR on the 5' RACE reads. The sample records 350,000 to 500,000 distinct CDR3 sequences, under 25% being singletons. The source material was PBMCs or a T cell subset sorted from them (not recorded which). The receptors stem from an adult woman who had mild COVID-19 (a few samples of this study predate the infection). Cell type and time point are not known.

V usage is TRBV9 and J usage is TRBJ2-2, with D maybe TRBD2 (6 bases). Germline V CDR1 and CDR2: SGDLS, YYNGEE. The ends were cut back, 1 base at V and 6 bases at J, with 10 bases in the middle. The CDR3 is 14 amino acids. As DNA, the CDR3 is TGTGCCAGCAGCGTAACCCCGGGGGCCGGGGAGCTGTTTTTT. This gives the protein CASSVTPGAGELFF. Full variable domain (missing parts from reference TRBV9 and TRBJ2-2): DSGVTQTPKHLITATGQRVTLRCSPRSGDLSVYWYQQSLDQGLQFLIQYYNGEERAKGNILERFSAQQFPDLHSELNLSSLELGDSALYFCASSVTPGAGELFFGEGSRLTVL.

This clonotype has more than one count but fewer than ten. The chain combines TRBV5-1 with TRBJ1-2; D is perhaps TRBD1 (6 bases). CDR1 is SGHRS, CDR2 YFSETQ, per germline. With 0 bases removed from V and 3 bases from J, the gap between germline ends came to 12 bases. This CDR3 is 15 amino acids long. The CDR3 sequence is CASSLVPGADYGYTF. Here the CDR3 DNA reads TGCGCCAGCAGCTTGGTGCCGGGGGCTGACTATGGCTACACCTTC.

This clonotype has a handful of counts. The genes are TRBV4-1 and TRBJ1-1, with D unclear. Germline assignment: CDR1 MGHRA and CDR2 YSYEKL. V was trimmed by 1 base and J by 6 bases, leaving 12 bases between them. The CDR3 runs 14 residues. The CDR3 spells CASSQVYRIAEAFF. The CDR3 coding sequence is TGCGCCAGCAGCCAAGTCTATCGGATCGCTGAAGCTTTCTTT.

This clonotype was found a few times. The chain recombines TRBV5-1 with TRBJ1-1; D uncertain. V was trimmed by 4 bases and J by 6 bases, leaving 19 bases between them. Germline loops: CDR1 SGHRS, CDR2 YFSETQ. This CDR3 spans 15 amino acids. The CDR3 DNA follows: TGCGCCAGCAGCCCCCTTTTGGAGGGTAGGGCTGAAGCTTTCTTT. It specifies CASSPLLEGRAEAFF.

On this clonotype itself: Its ends do not fully match the called genes, so a read error is possible. V is TRBV6-2 or TRBV6-3 and J is TRBJ1-2; no firm D call. The CDR3 sequence is 12 residues long. Germline V gene lookup returns CDR1 MNHEY and CDR2 SVGEGT. The CDR3 DNA is TGTGCCAGCACCCAATCTCCTTCGTGGCGGTCCTTC. Protein product: CASTQSPSWRSF.

The chain has TRBV7-9 and TRBJ1-1; the match to TRBD1 covers 10 bases. V was pared by 6 bases and J by 7 bases, with 8 bases of the junction left unmatched. Germline CDR1 reads SEHNR; CDR2 reads FQNEAQ (reference sequence). CDR3 size: 14 residues. In nucleotides, the CDR3 is TGTGCCAGCAGACTTTCGACAGGGGGCGATGAAGCTTTCTTT. Translated: CASRLSTGGDEAFF.

The chain is built from TRBV9 and TRBJ2-7; no reliable D call. The germline V gene encodes CDR1 SGDLS and CDR2 YYNGEE. CDR3 length: 13 residues. V was clipped by 2 bases and J by 1 base, with 7 bases between them. CDR3: CASSVEGSYEQYF. CDR3 bases: TGTGCCAGCAGCGTTGAAGGGTCCTACGAGCAGTACTTC.

This clonotype came up many times. In DNA form, the CDR3 reads TGTGCCAGCAGCCAAGTGGGACCCGGGGAGCTGTTTTTT. Its protein is CASSQVGPGELFF. V and J are TRBV3-1 and TRBJ2-2; possibly TRBD1 or TRBD2 for D (5 bases each). The CDR3 loop spans 13 amino acids. The V gene lost 1 base and the J gene lost 6 bases, with 6 bases spanning the gap. Germline V lookup: CDR1 LGHDT, CDR2 YNNKEL (reference sequence). The full variable domain, in which reference TRBV3-1 and TRBJ2-2 provide the parts outside the CDR3, is DTAVSQTPKYLVTQMGNDKSIKCEQNLGHDTMYWYKQDSKKFLKIMFSYNNKELIINETVPNRFSPKSPDKAHLNLHINSLELGDSAVYFCASSQVGPGELFFGEGSRLTVL.

The gene calls are TRBV12-3 or TRBV12-4 and TRBJ2-1, with TRBD2 matching over 11 bases. Trimming took 1 base from V and 13 from J; bases not matched to a gene: 6. The CDR3 extends over 14 amino acids. The CDR3 bases are TGTGCCAGCAGTTTAGAGGCTAGCGGGAGGAGTCAGTTCTTC. Amino acids: CASSLEASGRSQFF.

This clonotype was seen a handful of times. The J gene is TRBJ2-5, the V gene TRBV27; D is possibly TRBD1 (6 bases). V lost 5 bases and J 0 bases, leaving 10 bases between the germline ends. Germline CDR1 reads MNHEY; CDR2 reads SMNVEV (reference sequence). The CDR3 is 14 residues long. The CDR3 DNA reads as TGTGCCAGCAGTACCCGGGACAACCAAGAGACCCAGTACTTC. It is translated as CASSTRDNQETQYF.

The V call is TRBV20-1, the J call TRBJ2-1, with TRBD2 matching 11 bases. CDR3 length: 15 residues. The ends lost 0 bases at V and 8 bases at J; junction bases unmatched: 6. CDR1 and CDR2 (germline): DFQATT, SNEGSKA (reference sequence). CDR3 in DNA: TGCAGTGCTAGAGATGAACTAGCGGGGGTGGATGAGCAGTTCTTC. Translated, it gives CSARDELAGVDEQFF.

This clonotype appeared a few times. This chain connects TRBV4-1 to TRBJ2-7; D might be TRBD1 or TRBD2, each matching 5 bases. Germline-derived CDR1 and CDR2 are MGHRA and YSYEKL. V shed 1 base and J shed 1 base, with 14 bases lying between them. The CDR3 is 16 residues long. The CDR3 sequence is CASSQVPGPISYEQYF. CDR3 sequence (DNA): TGCGCCAGCAGCCAAGTTCCGGGACCGATATCCTACGAGCAGTACTTC.

This clonotype came up many times. The genes are TRBV7-6 and TRBJ2-5; D tentatively reads TRBD1 or TRBD2 (6 bases each). The CDR3 covers 13 residues. The V gene's germline CDR1 is SGHVS and CDR2 FNYEAQ. Trimming left V 3 bases short and J 4 bases short, with 9 bases between. CDR3 region: CASSLGGPETQYF. The CDR3 DNA follows: TGTGCCAGCAGCTTGGGGGGCCCAGAGACCCAGTACTTC.

V and J are TRBV5-1 and TRBJ2-3; 10 bases are a match to TRBD1. The CDR3 totals 17 residues. Trimming at V came to 2 bases and at J to 3 bases, leaving 9 bases not matched to a gene. Germline-derived CDR1 and CDR2 are SGHRS and YFSETQ. The chain's CDR3 is CASSFSGTGVRTDTQYF. CDR3 DNA: TGCGCCAGCAGCTTCTCCGGGACAGGGGTGAGGACAGATACGCAGTATTTT.

This clonotype was recorded a few times. The chain carries TRBV29-1 and TRBJ1-1; a possible D gene is TRBD1 (6 bases). The V gene's germline CDR1 is SQVTM and CDR2 ANQGSEA. This CDR3 contains 13 residues. V was pared by 8 bases and J by 2 bases, with 15 bases between. The CDR3 region is CSHKTGGNTEAFF. CDR3 nucleotide sequence: TGCAGCCACAAGACAGGAGGAAACACTGAAGCTTTCTTT.

A few counts support this clonotype. J is TRBJ2-1 and V is TRBV11-3, with a tentative D call TRBD2 (5 bases). CDR1 and CDR2 (germline): SGHNT, YENEEA. CDR3 length: 12 amino acids. V shed 5 bases and J shed 10 bases, with 12 bases lying between them. The DNA for the CDR3 is TGTGCCAGCAGCCCCCGGACTGTGGAGCAGTTCTTC. Translation gives CASSPRTVEQFF. Drawing the rest from reference TRBV11-3 and TRBJ2-1, the complete variable domain is EAGVVQSPRYKIIEKKQPVAFWCNPISGHNTLYWYLQNLGQGPELLIRYENEEAVDDSQLPKDRFSAERLKGVDSTLKIQPAELGDSAVYLCASSPRTVEQFFGPGTRLTVL.

This clonotype was recorded a few times. The V call is TRBV7-9, the J call TRBJ2-3; TRBD2 might be the D (6 bases). CDR3 length: 17 amino acids. Germline-derived CDR1 and CDR2 are SEHNR and FQNEAQ (reference sequence). The germline V and J ends were trimmed by 1 base and 1 base, with 15 bases remaining between them. CDR3 nucleotide sequence: TGTGCCAGCAGCTTAGATAGCCGACTAGAGGGCACAGATACGCAGTATTTT. Its translation is CASSLDSRLEGTDTQYF.

This clonotype appeared a few times. This chain joins TRBV7-9 and TRBJ1-2; TRBD1 aligns across 8 bases. Germline V lookup: CDR1 SEHNR, CDR2 FQNEAQ (reference sequence). After removal of 5 bases from V and 2 bases from J, the junction contained 7 bases not matched to a gene. The CDR3 sequence is 15 residues long. The CDR3 sequence: CASSLLRDRNYGYTF. DNA for the CDR3: TGTGCCAGCAGCCTTCTCCGGGACAGGAACTATGGCTACACCTTC.

This rearrangement joins TRBV6-5 to TRBJ2-1, with 9 nucleotides matching TRBD2. The CDR3 contains 15 residues. V was pared by 7 bases and J by 3 bases, with 7 bases of the junction left unmatched. Germline V CDR1 and CDR2: MNHEY, SVGAGI. CDR3 amino acids: CASTLSGSGYNEQFF. The DNA of the CDR3 is TGTGCCAGCACTCTTAGCGGGAGCGGCTACAATGAGCAGTTCTTC.

CDR3 coding DNA: TGTGCCAGCAGTTTAGGGACAGGGGGGTGGGGGCACACCGGGGAGCTGTTTTTT. Translation gives CASSLGTGGWGHTGELFF. The V call is TRBV12-3 or TRBV12-4, the J call TRBJ2-2; TRBD1 aligns across 10 bases. The CDR3 runs to 18 residues. V gave up 1 base and J gave up 3 bases; unmatched junction bases: 8.

The chain joins TRBV5-4 to TRBJ2-1, with D tentatively TRBD1 or TRBD2 (5 bases each). Per germline, CDR1 SGHNT and CDR2 YYREEE (reference sequence). The CDR3 length is 15 residues. V lost 4 bases to trimming and J lost 2 bases, with 13 bases between them. The CDR3 sequence is CASSPDSGAYNEQFF. Written as DNA, the CDR3 is TGTGCCAGCAGCCCAGACAGCGGCGCCTACAATGAGCAGTTCTTC.

The table lists this clonotype with a few counts. The J gene is TRBJ1-2, the V gene TRBV12-3 or TRBV12-4; no reliable D call. V was shortened by 2 bases and J by 4 bases, with 17 bases between the two germline ends. The CDR3 is 16 residues long. The CDR3 nucleotides are TGTGCCAGCAGTTTACGTGGTGCCGGGCCTGGCTATGGCTACACCTTC. It encodes CASSLRGAGPGYGYTF.

The rearrangement links TRBV9 to TRBJ2-3, with 10 bases aligning to TRBD2. The germline CDR1 and CDR2 sequences are SGDLS and YYNGEE. The CDR3 is 17 amino acids. V was pared by 0 bases and J by 1 base, with 5 bases of the junction left unmatched. The CDR3 nucleotides read TGTGCCAGCAGCGTAGCGCGAGCGGGAGGGGGCACAGATACGCAGTATTTT. Protein product: CASSVARAGGGTDTQYF.